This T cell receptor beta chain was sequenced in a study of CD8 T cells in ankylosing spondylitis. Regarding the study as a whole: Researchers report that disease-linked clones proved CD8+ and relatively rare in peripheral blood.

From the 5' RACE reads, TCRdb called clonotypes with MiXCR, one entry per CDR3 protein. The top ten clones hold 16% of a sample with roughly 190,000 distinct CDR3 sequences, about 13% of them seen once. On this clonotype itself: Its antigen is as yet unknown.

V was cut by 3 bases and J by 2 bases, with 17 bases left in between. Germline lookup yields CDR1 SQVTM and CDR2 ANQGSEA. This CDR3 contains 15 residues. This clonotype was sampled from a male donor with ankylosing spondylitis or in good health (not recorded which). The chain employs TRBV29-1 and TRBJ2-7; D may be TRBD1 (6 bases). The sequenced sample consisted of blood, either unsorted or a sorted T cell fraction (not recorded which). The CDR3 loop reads CSVDYFKDRAYEQYF. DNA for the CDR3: TGCAGCGTTGATTATTTTAAGGACAGAGCCTACGAGCAGTACTTC.